This TCR beta chain is from a study of identical twins. Study-level findings and limits: Shared out-of-frame alpha sequences (those common to twins) showed excess low generation probability.

The table lists this clonotype with a few counts. Its antigen is unknown. The CDR3 totals 17 residues. Germline-derived CDR1 and CDR2 are SGHRS and YFSETQ. The V and J ends lost 2 bases and 0 bases respectively, with 16 bases between them. Template switching introduced a universal primer site, and the cDNA bore unique molecular identifiers. TCRdb reanalysed the 5' RACE reads using MiXCR and keeps one entry per CDR3 protein. The sample has approximately 700,000 distinct CDR3 sequences, 18% seen once. This same sample was also taken into another study, of T cells expressing NK-cell markers. In that study: Of the CD8+ T cell pool in several donors, about 1.0-8% was accounted for by dominant NKG2C+ clonotypes.

What was sequenced was PBMCs. The receptor was isolated from a woman younger than 30 in good health. This rearrangement joins TRBV5-1 to TRBJ2-3; possible D gene TRBD2, 7 bases. Here the CDR3 reads CASSLWRGGRSTDTQYF. DNA of the CDR3: TGCGCCAGCAGCTTATGGAGGGGGGGCCGGAGCACAGATACGCAGTATTTT.